A single sample gave rise to the 4 T cell receptor beta chains below, sequenced in a study of shared clonotypes between healthy human individuals (dated by TCRdb to 2019 to 2021). CD8 naive samples consisted of CD45RO-negative cells that were positively selected for CCR7, yielding a CD45RA+CCR7+ population without TemRA cells. The protocol used for the library was the immunoSEQ multiplex PCR assay. TCRdb provides this immuneACCESS table in a form limited to in-frame rearrangements. Some clones are lacking; in checked studies, under half of them reflect an unresolved V gene, and why the rest are absent is not known. This sample comprises about 2.1 million clones, just over 90% of them detected only once. The ten largest clones take up about 1.5% of the sample. Sequencing used naive CD8+ T cells from PBMCs. The sample's cell subset or site, from its label and the paper: CD45RA+CCR7+. The origin of the receptors is a young man in good health. Some clones in this sample may be carry-over from other donors' samples.

In regard to this clone: Distinct nucleotide sequences in the sample also encode this CDR3. The chain joins TRBV9 to TRBJ2-3, with a weak D call TRBD2 (6 bases). Per germline, CDR1 SGDLS and CDR2 YYNGEE. The CDR3 runs to 16 residues. Trimming pared 0 bases from V and 4 bases from J, leaving 15 bases between. CDR3 sequence: CASSVEVLAGADTQYF. Here the CDR3 DNA reads TGTGCCAGCAGCGTAGAGGTACTAGCTGGGGCAGATACGCAGTATTTT. The variable domain in full, completed from reference TRBV9 and TRBJ2-3, reads DSGVTQTPKHLITATGQRVTLRCSPRSGDLSVYWYQQSLDQGLQFLIQYYNGEERAKGNILERFSAQQFPDLHSELNLSSLELGDSALYFCASSVEVLAGADTQYFGPGTRLTVL.

V is TRBV9 and J is TRBJ2-5; TRBD1 matches at 12 bases. There are 16 residues in the CDR3. V trimming: 3 bases; J trimming: 4 bases; junction bases outside the gene matches: 7. CDR1 is SGDLS and CDR2 is YYNGEE in the germline V gene. CDR3 loop: CASSAEGQGAGETQYF. DNA for the CDR3: TGTGCCAGCAGCGCGGAGGGACAGGGGGCAGGAGAGACCCAGTACTTC.

The chain links TRBV4-1 to TRBJ1-4; no reliable D call. The V end lost 4 bases, the J end lost 3 bases, and 6 bases lay between the germline ends. The V gene's germline CDR1 is MGHRA and CDR2 YSYEKL. CDR3 size: 13 residues. The CDR3 loop is CASSPTPNEKLFF. CDR3 in DNA: TGCGCCAGCAGCCCGACACCTAATGAAAAACTGTTTTTT.

Concerning this clone itself: Different DNA sequences within this sample yield the same CDR3. The genes are TRBV4-1 and TRBJ2-1; 14 positions match TRBD2. V lost 3 bases, J lost 6 bases, and 1 base stayed unmatched. The CDR3 has 15 amino acids. Germline CDR1 reads MGHRA; CDR2 reads YSYEKL. CDR3 protein: CASSQTSGRANEQFF. The CDR3, as DNA: TGCGCCAGCAGCCAGACTAGCGGGAGGGCCAATGAGCAGTTCTTC.